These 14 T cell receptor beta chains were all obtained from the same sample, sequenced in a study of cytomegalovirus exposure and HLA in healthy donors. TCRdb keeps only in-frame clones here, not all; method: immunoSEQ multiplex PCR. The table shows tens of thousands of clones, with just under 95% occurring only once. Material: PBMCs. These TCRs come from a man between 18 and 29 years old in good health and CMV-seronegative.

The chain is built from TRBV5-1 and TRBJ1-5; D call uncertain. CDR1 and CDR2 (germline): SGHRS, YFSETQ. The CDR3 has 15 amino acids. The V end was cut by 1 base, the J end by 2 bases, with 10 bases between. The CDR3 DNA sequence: TGCGCCAGCAGCTTGCGGGGTTATGGCAATCAGCCCCAGCATTTT. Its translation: CASSLRGYGNQPQHF.

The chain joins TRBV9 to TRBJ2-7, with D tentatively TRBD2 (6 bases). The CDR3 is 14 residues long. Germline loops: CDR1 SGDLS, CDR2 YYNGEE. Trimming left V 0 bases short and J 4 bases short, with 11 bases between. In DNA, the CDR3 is TGTGCCAGCAGCGTAGCGGTAGGAGGGTACGAGCAGTACTTC. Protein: CASSVAVGGYEQYF.

Here the CDR3 reads CASSRETYEQYF. DNA of the CDR3: TGTGCCAGCAGCCGGGAAACCTACGAGCAGTACTTC. This chain joins TRBV28 and TRBJ2-7; TRBD2 is a possible D gene (5 bases). Between the trimmed V and J ends, which lost 6 bases and 2 bases, there was a span of 8 bases. This CDR3 is built from 12 residues. CDR1 and CDR2 (germline): MDHEN, SYDVKM.

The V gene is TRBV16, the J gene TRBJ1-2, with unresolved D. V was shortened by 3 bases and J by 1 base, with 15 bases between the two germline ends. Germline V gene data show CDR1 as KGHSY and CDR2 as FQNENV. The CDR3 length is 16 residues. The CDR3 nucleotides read TGTGCCAGCAGCCATCGTATGGATCGGGTTAACTATGGCTACACCTTC. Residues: CASSHRMDRVNYGYTF.

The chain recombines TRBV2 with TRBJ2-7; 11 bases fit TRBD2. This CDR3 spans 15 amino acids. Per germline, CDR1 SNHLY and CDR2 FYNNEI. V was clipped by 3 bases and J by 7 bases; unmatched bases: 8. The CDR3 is CASSDGSGGVREQYF. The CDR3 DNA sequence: TGTGCCAGCAGTGATGGTAGCGGGGGGGTGCGGGAGCAGTACTTC.

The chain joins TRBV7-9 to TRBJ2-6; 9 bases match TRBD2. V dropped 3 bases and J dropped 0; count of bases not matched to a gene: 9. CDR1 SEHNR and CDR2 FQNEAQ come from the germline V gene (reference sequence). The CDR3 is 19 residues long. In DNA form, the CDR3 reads TGTGCCAGCAGCTTCCCCGCGGGAGGGAAGGACTCTGGGGCCAACGTCCTGACTTTC. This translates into CASSFPAGGKDSGANVLTF.

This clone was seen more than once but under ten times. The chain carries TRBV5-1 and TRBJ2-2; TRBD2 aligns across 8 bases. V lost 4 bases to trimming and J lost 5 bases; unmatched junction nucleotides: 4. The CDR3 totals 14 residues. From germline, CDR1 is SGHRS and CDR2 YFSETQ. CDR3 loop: CASSPAGVTGELFF. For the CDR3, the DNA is TGCGCCAGCAGCCCAGCGGGAGTGACCGGGGAGCTGTTTTTT. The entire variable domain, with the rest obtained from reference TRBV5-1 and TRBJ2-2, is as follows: KAGVTQTPRYLIKTRGQQVTLSCSPISGHRSVSWYQQTPGQGLQFLFEYFSETQRNKGNFPGRFSGRQFSNSRSEMNVSTLELGDSALYLCASSPAGVTGELFFGEGSRLTVL.

The CDR3 reads CASSDGSGNSRRADTQYF. The CDR3 coding sequence is TGTGCCAGCAGTGATGGTAGCGGAAACTCCCGGCGGGCAGATACGCAGTATTTT. This rearrangement joins TRBV6-1 to TRBJ2-3, with a tentative D call TRBD2 (6 bases). V lost 3 bases, J lost 4 bases, and 23 bases lay in between. Germline CDR1 MNHNS, CDR2 SASEGT. The CDR3 contains 18 residues.

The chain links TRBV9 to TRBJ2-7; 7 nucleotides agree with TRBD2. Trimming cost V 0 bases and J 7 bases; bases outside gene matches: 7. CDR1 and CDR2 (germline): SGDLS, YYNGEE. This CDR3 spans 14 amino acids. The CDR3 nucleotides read TGTGCCAGCAGCGTAGCCGCGGGAGTAGGAGAGCAGTACTTC. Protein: CASSVAAGVGEQYF.

In DNA form, the CDR3 reads TGCGCCAGCAGCTCCGGGGGGTCCGATACGCAGTATTTT. It specifies CASSSGGSDTQYF. The gene calls are TRBV5-1 and TRBJ2-3, with 7 bases fitting TRBD2. This CDR3 comprises 13 residues. Germline V gives CDR1 SGHRS, CDR2 YFSETQ. Germline trimming cut 3 bases from V and 6 bases from J; bases unmatched to any gene: 4. Full variable domain (missing parts from reference TRBV5-1 and TRBJ2-3): KAGVTQTPRYLIKTRGQQVTLSCSPISGHRSVSWYQQTPGQGLQFLFEYFSETQRNKGNFPGRFSGRQFSNSRSEMNVSTLELGDSALYLCASSSGGSDTQYFGPGTRLTVL.

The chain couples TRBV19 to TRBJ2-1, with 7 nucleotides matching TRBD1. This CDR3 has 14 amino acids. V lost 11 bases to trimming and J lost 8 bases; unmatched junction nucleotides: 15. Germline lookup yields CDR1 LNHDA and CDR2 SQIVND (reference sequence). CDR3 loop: CACRNRGRADEQFF. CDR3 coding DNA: TGTGCCTGTCGGAACAGGGGACGGGCGGATGAGCAGTTCTTC. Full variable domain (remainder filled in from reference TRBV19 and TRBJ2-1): DGGITQSPKYLFRKEGQNVTLSCEQNLNHDAMYWYRQDPGQGLRLIYYSQIVNDFQKGDIAEGYSVSREKKESFPLTVTSAQKNPTAFYLCACRNRGRADEQFFGPGTRLTVL.

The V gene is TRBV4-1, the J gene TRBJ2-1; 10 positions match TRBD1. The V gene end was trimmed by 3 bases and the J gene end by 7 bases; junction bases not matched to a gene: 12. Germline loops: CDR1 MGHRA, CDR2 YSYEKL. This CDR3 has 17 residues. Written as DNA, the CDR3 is TGCGCCAGCAGCCACCTTATCCGGGACAGGGGCCGAAATGAGCAGTTCTTC. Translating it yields CASSHLIRDRGRNEQFF.

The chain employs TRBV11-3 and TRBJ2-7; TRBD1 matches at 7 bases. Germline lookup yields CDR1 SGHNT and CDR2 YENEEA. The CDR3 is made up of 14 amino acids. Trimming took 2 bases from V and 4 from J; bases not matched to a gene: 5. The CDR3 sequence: CASSLPGQPYEQYF. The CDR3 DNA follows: TGTGCCAGCAGCTTACCGGGACAGCCATACGAGCAGTACTTC.

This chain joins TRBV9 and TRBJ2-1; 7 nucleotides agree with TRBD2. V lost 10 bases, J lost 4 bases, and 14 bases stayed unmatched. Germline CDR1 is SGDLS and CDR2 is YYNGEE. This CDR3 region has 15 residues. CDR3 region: CASHGGTGAYNEQFF. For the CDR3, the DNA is TGTGCCTCCCACGGGGGGACCGGAGCTTACAATGAGCAGTTCTTC.